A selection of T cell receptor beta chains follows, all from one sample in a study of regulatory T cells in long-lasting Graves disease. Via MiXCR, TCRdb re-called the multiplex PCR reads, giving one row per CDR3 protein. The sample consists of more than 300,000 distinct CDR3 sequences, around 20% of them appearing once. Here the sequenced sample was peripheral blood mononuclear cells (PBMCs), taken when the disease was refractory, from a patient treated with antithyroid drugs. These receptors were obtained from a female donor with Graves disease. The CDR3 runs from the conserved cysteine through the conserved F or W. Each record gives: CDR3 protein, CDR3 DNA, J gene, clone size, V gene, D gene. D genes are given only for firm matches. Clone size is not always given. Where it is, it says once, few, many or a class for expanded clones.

CASSLVSGGSYEQYF,TGTGCCAGCAGCTTAGTTTCAGGGGGCAGCTACGAGCAGTACTTC,TRBJ2-7,many,TRBV11-2,TRBD1
CASSLRLAGSSYEQYF,TGTGCCAGCAGTTTACGACTAGCGGGGAGCTCCTACGAGCAGTACTTC,TRBJ2-7,many,TRBV12-3/TRBV12-4,TRBD2
CATSDSSGGRSTDTQYF,TGTGCCACCAGTGACTCTAGCGGGGGGCGAAGCACAGATACGCAGTATTTT,TRBJ2-3,few,TRBV24-1,TRBD2
CATSRWTGNNEQFF,TGTGCCACCAGCAGATGGACTGGAAACAATGAGCAGTTCTTC,TRBJ2-1,-,TRBV15,-
CASSFLTPPHVEQYF,TGTGCCAGCAGTTTCCTGACTCCGCCACACGTCGAGCAGTACTTC,TRBJ2-7,-,TRBV27,-
CASSYEAPSYEQYF,TGTGCCAGCAGTTACGAAGCACCCTCCTACGAGCAGTACTTC,TRBJ2-7,few,TRBV6-5,-
CSVEGAGGGGVTEAFF,TGCAGCGTTGAAGGGGCCGGGGGCGGCGGGGTAACTGAAGCTTTCTTT,TRBJ1-1,few,TRBV29-1,-
CAGSQEPGEETQYF,TGTGCCGGCAGCCAAGAACCGGGGGAAGAGACCCAGTACTTC,TRBJ2-5,few,TRBV3-1,-
CASSLVRGGGNEQFF,TGTGCCAGCAGCTTAGTGAGGGGCGGAGGCAATGAGCAGTTCTTC,TRBJ2-1,-,TRBV11-2,-
CATSDLPTNLYEQYF,TGTGCCACCAGTGATCTCCCGACAAACCTCTACGAGCAGTACTTC,TRBJ2-7,many,TRBV24-1,-
CSARMGGNTIYF,TGCAGTGCTAGGATGGGGGGAAACACCATATATTTT,TRBJ1-3,-,TRBV20-1,-
CSALGLADNEQFF,TGCAGTGCTCTGGGACTAGCGGACAATGAGCAGTTCTTC,TRBJ2-1,many,TRBV20-1,TRBD2
CASSERLKSPYTEAFF,TGTGCCAGCAGTGAAAGGTTGAAGAGTCCTTACACTGAAGCTTTCTTT,TRBJ1-1,many,TRBV6-1,-
CASSPGRGGYEQYF,TGTGCCAGCAGCCCCGGGCGGGGCGGCTACGAGCAGTACTTC,TRBJ2-7,many,TRBV6-1,-
CASGLGIRDRGPGLAYEQYF,TGTGCTAGTGGTTTGGGAATCCGGGACAGGGGGCCAGGATTGGCCTACGAGCAGTACTTC,TRBJ2-7,-,TRBV12-5,TRBD1
CASSYLGASGSRAYEQYF,TGTGCCAGCAGTTACCTGGGGGCTAGCGGGAGTCGCGCCTACGAGCAGTACTTC,TRBJ2-7,once,TRBV6-9,TRBD2
CASSSDWDSPLNEQYF,TGTGCCAGCAGTTCGGATTGGGACAGCCCCCTCAACGAGCAGTACTTC,TRBJ2-7,many,TRBV27,TRBD1
CASSYSHRENGEQYF,TGTGCCAGCAGTTACTCGCACAGGGAAAACGGCGAGCAGTACTTC,TRBJ2-7,-,TRBV6-6,-
CASSPQVDDYGYTF,TGTGCCAGCAGCCCCCAGGTGGACGACTATGGCTACACCTTC,TRBJ1-2,many,TRBV7-2,-
CASSLGGLAGKYF,TGTGCCAGCAGTCTGGGTGGACTAGCGGGAAAGTACTTC,TRBJ2-7,-,TRBV27,TRBD2
CSARDSGVPSYEQYF,TGCAGTGCTAGAGATTCGGGGGTCCCCTCCTACGAGCAGTACTTC,TRBJ2-7,-,TRBV20-1,-
CASSATGTVNYGYTF,TGTGCCAGCAGCGCAACCGGGACGGTAAACTATGGCTACACCTTC,TRBJ1-2,many,TRBV7-3,-
CASSAERLGNIQYF,TGTGCCAGCAGCGCAGAGCGACTAGGAAACATTCAGTACTTC,TRBJ2-4,once,TRBV7-2,-
CAISVANNEQFF,TGTGCCATCAGTGTAGCCAACAATGAGCAGTTCTTC,TRBJ2-1,-,TRBV10-3,-
CASSTGQLTYEQYF,TGTGCCAGCAGCACGGGACAACTTACCTACGAGCAGTACTTC,TRBJ2-7,many,TRBV7-9,-
CASRALYEAFF,TGTGCCAGCCGAGCTTTATATGAAGCTTTCTTT,TRBJ1-1,many,TRBV12-3/TRBV12-4,-
CASTSGQPDSPLHF,TGTGCCAGCACCAGCGGGCAGCCGGATTCACCCCTCCACTTT,TRBJ1-6,few,TRBV9,-
CASRRRQGAYEQYF,TGTGCCAGTAGGAGGAGACAGGGAGCCTACGAGCAGTACTTC,TRBJ2-7,-,TRBV19,TRBD1
CASGMAGMRYTF,TGTGCCAGCGGCATGGCTGGAATGCGCTACACCTTC,TRBJ1-2,few,TRBV9,-
CASSSDAGTSTSYEQYF,TGTGCCAGCAGTTCAGATGCCGGGACTAGCACCTCCTACGAGCAGTACTTC,TRBJ2-7,many,TRBV6-5,TRBD2
CASRLFGGASANYGYTF,TGTGCCAGCCGCCTTTTTGGGGGCGCGTCAGCTAACTATGGCTACACCTTC,TRBJ1-2,-,TRBV6-1,-
CASGDNQPQHF,TGTGCCAGCGGCGACAATCAGCCCCAGCATTTT,TRBJ1-5,many,TRBV28,-
CASSLPTGGQETQYF,TGTGCCAGCAGCTTACCTACAGGGGGGCAAGAGACCCAGTACTTC,TRBJ2-5,-,TRBV7-9,TRBD1
CASSYVGVVGETQYF,TGTGCCAGCAGTTACGTGGGAGTGGTCGGAGAGACCCAGTACTTC,TRBJ2-5,many,TRBV6-2/TRBV6-3,-
CASRPTGNTEAFF,TGTGCCAGCAGGCCAACAGGGAACACTGAAGCTTTCTTT,TRBJ1-1,-,TRBV27,-
CASSQDRGFRQPQHF,TGTGCCAGCAGCCAAGATCGGGGATTCCGTCAGCCCCAGCATTTT,TRBJ1-5,-,TRBV4-1,-